The table lists the clone carrying this T cell receptor (beta chain) with many counts. Antigen specificity is unknown. This specimen belongs to a study of human T cells and chemical hapten exposure. About the research overall: Upper-back patch tests with 0.01% DPC were read at 6 days. Points from the study as a whole: Alopecia affected the donors, so their immune response may differ from healthy people's.

The library tagged each cDNA molecule with unique molecular identifiers. TCRdb redid the calling of the RACE reads with MiXCR, one entry per CDR3 protein. The sample shows 300,000 to 400,000 distinct CDR3 sequences, 6% to 8.5% of them seen only once. This CDR3 has 15 residues. The germline V gene encodes CDR1 LGHDT and CDR2 YNNKEL (reference sequence). V lost 2 bases and J 1 base, leaving 11 bases between the germline ends. Time point here: patch test 1, 2 weeks after DPC sensitization. Stated treatment: therapeutic diphenylcyclopropenone sensitization with weekly scalp DPC. The sequence was obtained from a woman aged 18 to 35 with alopecia areata. Some clones in this sample may be carry-over from other donors' samples. The sample consisted of whole blood, taken in connection with sensitization to the hapten diphenylcyclopropenone (DPC). The rearrangement links TRBV3-1 to TRBJ1-1; possible D gene TRBD1, 5 bases. CDR3 sequence: CASSQWLGENTEAFF. The CDR3 DNA follows: TGTGCCAGCAGCCAATGGTTGGGGGAGAACACTGAAGCTTTCTTT.